Presented here are 7 T cell receptor beta chains from one specimen sequenced in a study of blood T cells in healthy people across ages. Next came a second PCR, run for about 6 to 11 cycles, which used a sample-barcoded 5' primer along with a J-beta primer mix. TCRdb called the 5' RACE reads again in MiXCR, with one record for every CDR3 protein. The data contain some 860,000 distinct CDR3 sequences, more than 55% of them singletons. The material sequenced was blood. The receptors were sampled from a man aged 40-49 years in good health.

J is TRBJ2-3 and V is TRBV27, with no clear D. The V end lost 0 bases, the J end lost 1 base, and 8 bases lay between the germline ends. The germline gives CDR1 MNHEY, CDR2 SMNVEV (reference sequence). The CDR3 is made up of 15 amino acids. The CDR3 region has the DNA TGTGCCAGCAGTTTATCTCTGGCAGGCACAGATACGCAGTATTTT. It encodes CASSLSLAGTDTQYF.

The rearrangement links TRBV2 to TRBJ2-4; D possibly uses TRBD1 or TRBD2 (5 bases each). V gave up 8 bases and J gave up 3 bases, with 8 bases separating them. CDR1 SNHLY and CDR2 FYNNEI come from the germline V gene. This CDR3 has 12 residues. The CDR3 is CASLGVKNIQYF. The CDR3 DNA sequence: TGTGCCAGCCTGGGGGTCAAAAACATTCAGTACTTC.

This clonotype was seen a handful of times. The CDR3 DNA reads as TGTGCCAGCAGCTTAGGGTCCGGGACACCCTACGAGCAGTACTTC. Its protein product is CASSLGSGTPYEQYF. The chain links TRBV7-6 to TRBJ2-7; possibly TRBD1 for D (6 bases). Germline V gene data show CDR1 as SGHVS and CDR2 as FNYEAQ. Trimming pared 1 base from V and 2 bases from J, leaving 12 bases between. The CDR3 runs to 15 residues.

This clonotype has a handful of counts. The J gene is TRBJ2-4, the V gene TRBV29-1, with D possibly being TRBD1 (6 bases). The germline V gene has CDR1 SQVTM and CDR2 ANQGSEA. Deletions cut 1 base from V and 3 bases from J, with 13 bases between. The CDR3 loop spans 15 amino acids. The DNA of the CDR3 is TGCAGCGTTGAAGCAGGGGATTATAGCAAAAACATTCAGTACTTC. Encoded protein: CSVEAGDYSKNIQYF.

This clonotype was observed at least ten times. This chain uses TRBV5-1 with TRBJ2-5; no clear D. V was shortened by 2 bases and J by 5 bases, with 13 bases between the two germline ends. This CDR3 has 14 amino acids. The V gene's germline CDR1 is SGHRS and CDR2 YFSETQ. This CDR3 reads CASSFSTASETQYF. As DNA, the CDR3 is TGCGCCAGCAGCTTCTCGACGGCCTCGGAGACCCAGTACTTC.

This rearrangement joins TRBV5-5 to TRBJ2-1, with D maybe TRBD2 (5 bases). The germline gives CDR1 SGHKS, CDR2 YYEKEE (reference sequence). The CDR3 consists of 13 residues. V gave up 3 bases and J gave up 4 bases, with 8 bases separating them. CDR3 residues: CASSWTGYNEQFF. The CDR3 region has the DNA TGTGCCAGCAGCTGGACGGGATACAATGAGCAGTTCTTC. Drawing the rest from reference TRBV5-5 and TRBJ2-1, the complete variable domain is DAGVTQSPTHLIKTRGQQVTLRCSPISGHKSVSWYQQVLGQGPQFIFQYYEKEERGRGNFPDRFSARQFPNYSSELNVNALLLGDSALYLCASSWTGYNEQFFGPGTRLTVL.

The CDR3 DNA reads TGTGCCAGCAGCTCCGGACTAGATACAGATACGCAGTATTTT. Its protein is CASSSGLDTDTQYF. The chain employs TRBV7-3 and TRBJ2-3, with 7 bases lining up with TRBD2. J gave up 3 bases and V 4 bases, and 4 bases lay outside the gene matches. Looked up from germline, CDR1 is SGHTA and CDR2 is FQGTGA. The CDR3 has 14 amino acids.